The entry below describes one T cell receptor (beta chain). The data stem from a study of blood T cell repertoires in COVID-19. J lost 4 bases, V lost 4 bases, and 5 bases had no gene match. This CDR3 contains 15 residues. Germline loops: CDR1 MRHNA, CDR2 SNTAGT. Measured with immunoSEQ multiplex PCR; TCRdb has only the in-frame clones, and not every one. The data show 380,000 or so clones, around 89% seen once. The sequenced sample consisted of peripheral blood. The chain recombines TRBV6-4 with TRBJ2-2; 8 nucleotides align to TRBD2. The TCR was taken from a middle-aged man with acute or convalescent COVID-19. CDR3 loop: CASSATSAGTGELFF. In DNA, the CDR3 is TGTGCCAGCAGTGCGACTAGCGCGGGCACCGGGGAGCTGTTTTTT.